This TCR beta chain originates from a study of circulating and synovial CD4+ cells in juvenile arthritis. The V gene's germline CDR1 is MGHDK and CDR2 SYGVNS. The CDR3 extends over 16 amino acids. Study-level results: T cell genome counts differed by at least an order of magnitude between CPL and CD4 samples.

Assay used: immunoSEQ multiplex PCR; TCRdb lists only in-frame clones, some missing. The top ten hold around 0.67% of the sample, which has tens of thousands of clones, approximately 94% seen once. Concerning this clone: What it binds is unknown. At one end the junction does not follow the germline gene, possibly because of a read error. Different DNA sequences within this sample yield the same CDR3.

This TCR was sampled from a human donor with juvenile idiopathic arthritis. J is TRBJ1-6 and V is TRBV25-1, with 7 bases matching TRBD1. The sequencing sample was made of CD4+ T cells from blood. This CDR3 is CASSDPRTGRNSPLHF. The CDR3 DNA reads TGTGCCAGCAGTGACCCAAGGACAGGACGAAATTCCCCCCTCCACTTT. Looking up the rest from reference TRBV25-1 and TRBJ1-6 gives the full variable domain: EADIYQTPRYLVIGTGKKITLECSQTMGHDKMYWYQQDPGMELHLIHYSYGVNSTEKGDLSSESTVSRIRTEHFPLTLESARPSHTSQYLCASSDPRTGRNSPLHFGNGTRLTVT.